The clone carrying this T cell receptor (beta chain) was seen only a few times. The data stem from a study of T-cell memory formation after mild COVID-19. TCRdb called the 5' RACE reads again in MiXCR, with one record for every CDR3 protein. The repertoire includes about 130,000 distinct CDR3 sequences, around 15% of them detected once, and roughly 5% sits in the top ten. This CDR3 comprises 15 residues. Trimming at V came to 5 bases and at J to 4 bases, leaving 8 bases not matched to a gene. Germline-derived CDR1 and CDR2 are SGHRS and YFSETQ. The specimen sequenced was PBMCs or a T cell subset sorted from them (not recorded which). This clonotype was sampled from a man aged 18 to 29 who had mild COVID-19 (a few samples of this study predate the infection). Cell type and time point are not known. This chain joins TRBV5-1 and TRBJ2-7; 11 nucleotides align to TRBD2. This CDR3 reads CASSPTSGGPYEQYV. As DNA, the CDR3 is TGCGCCAGCAGTCCCACTAGCGGGGGCCCGTACGAGCAGTACGTC.